These 15 T cell receptor beta chains were all obtained from the same sample, sequenced in a study of PD-L1 blockade in urothelial cancer. Libraries were prepared by immunoSEQ multiplex PCR; TCRdb keeps only in-frame clonotypes and omits some of them. The table has 95,000 to 150,000 clones, around 88% seen once. Regarding time point: peripheral blood 6 weeks after treatment start. The sequenced sample was PBMCs, obtained around atezolizumab (anti-PD-L1) treatment. The receptors were sampled from a man aged 50 to 60 with urothelial cancer.

The chain combines TRBV27 with TRBJ2-2, with 10 nucleotides matching TRBD2. Germline CDR1 and CDR2: MNHEY and SMNVEV (reference sequence). This CDR3 spans 16 amino acids. J lost 0 bases, V lost 6 bases, and 4 bases had no gene match. The CDR3 spells CASSPSGRANTGELFF. CDR3 DNA sequence: TGTGCCAGCAGCCCCAGCGGGAGGGCGAACACCGGGGAGCTGTTTTTT.

This clone was counted once. CDR3 in amino acids: CASTTGVAGNTEAFF. The CDR3 DNA follows: TGTGCCAGCACAACAGGGGTGGCGGGGAACACTGAAGCTTTCTTT. The chain couples TRBV28 to TRBJ1-1; TRBD1 matches at 7 bases. The germline V gene has CDR1 MDHEN and CDR2 SYDVKM. The CDR3 runs to 15 residues. V lost 7 bases to trimming and J lost 1 base; unmatched junction nucleotides: 9.

The chain employs TRBV7-3 and TRBJ1-1; D remains unclear. Per germline, CDR1 SGHTA and CDR2 FQGTGA. This CDR3 contains 13 residues. Trimming shortened V by 5 bases and J by 6 bases, and 13 bases separated the two germline ends. Written as DNA, the CDR3 is TGTGCCAGCAGCCCCAATACGGCGGCTGAAGCTTTCTTT. Amino acid sequence: CASSPNTAAEAFF.

This rearrangement joins TRBV6-1 to TRBJ2-1, with TRBD2 matching over 10 bases. Germline V gene data show CDR1 as MNHNS and CDR2 as SASEGT. CDR3 size: 13 residues. Trimming at V came to 7 bases and at J to 14 bases, leaving 11 bases not matched to a gene. The CDR3 nucleotides read TGTGCCAGCACTAAGATCTCCGGGACTAGCGAGTTCTTC. Its protein is CASTKISGTSEFF.

This clone was observed a handful of times. The rearrangement links TRBV4-1 to TRBJ1-2, with unresolved D. V was pared by 0 bases and J by 1 base, with 9 bases between. From germline, CDR1 is MGHRA and CDR2 YSYEKL. The CDR3 covers 15 residues. The DNA of the CDR3 is TGCGCCAGCAGCCAAGAGTGGCAGATTAACTATGGCTACACCTTC. Amino acid sequence: CASSQEWQINYGYTF.

The chain joins TRBV9 to TRBJ2-1; 9 bases match TRBD2. The CDR3 sequence is 15 residues long. CDR1 is SGDLS, CDR2 YYNGEE, per germline. The ends lost 0 bases at V and 7 bases at J; junction bases unmatched: 5. The CDR3 protein is CASSVASGMINEQFF. CDR3 bases: TGTGCCAGCAGCGTAGCTAGCGGGATGATAAATGAGCAGTTCTTC.

The chain combines TRBV28 with TRBJ2-1; 8 nucleotides agree with TRBD2. Germline CDR1 reads MDHEN; CDR2 reads SYDVKM. V was clipped by 5 bases and J by 7 bases; unmatched bases: 19. CDR3 length: 18 amino acids. Here the CDR3 reads CASSPISLKAGEGNEQFF. The DNA of the CDR3 is TGTGCCAGCAGTCCCATATCGCTTAAAGCGGGAGAGGGTAATGAGCAGTTCTTC.

In DNA, the CDR3 is TGTGCCAGCAGTTACACGGGGTTAAGCAATCAGCCCCAGCATTTT. This translates into CASSYTGLSNQPQHF. V and J are TRBV6-5 and TRBJ1-5; no clear D gene. The CDR3 loop spans 15 amino acids. Germline V gene data show CDR1 as MNHEY and CDR2 as SVGAGI. Trimming removed 2 bases from V and 1 base from J, with 9 bases in between.

The chain combines TRBV29-1 with TRBJ2-3; TRBD2 aligns across 7 bases. The CDR3 loop spans 13 amino acids. From germline, CDR1 is SQVTM and CDR2 ANQGSEA. The V gene end was trimmed by 4 bases and the J gene end by 6 bases; junction bases not matched to a gene: 7. The CDR3 reads CSVGEGRMDTQYF. The DNA of the CDR3 is TGCAGCGTTGGGGAGGGGAGAATGGATACGCAGTATTTT.

DNA of the CDR3: TGTGCCAGAAGAATAGTCCGAAACGAGGGAATCAACTATGGCTACACCTTC. Translating gives CARRIVRNEGINYGYTF. V and J are TRBV27 and TRBJ1-2; D gene uncertain. Germline assignment: CDR1 MNHEY and CDR2 SMNVEV (reference sequence). With 9 bases removed from V and 2 bases from J, the gap between germline ends came to 25 bases. The CDR3 runs to 17 residues.

The chain is built from TRBV18 and TRBJ2-4, with D tentatively TRBD1 (6 bases). V lost 3 bases and J 6 bases, leaving 12 bases between the germline ends. The germline V gene has CDR1 KGHSH and CDR2 LQKENI. CDR3 length equals 14 residues. The CDR3 nucleotides read TGTGCCAGCTCACCGGCGAACAGGGCAAACATTCAGTACTTC. The encoded protein is CASSPANRANIQYF.

This clone was seen a single time. The rearrangement links TRBV28 to TRBJ2-7; TRBD2 aligns across 9 bases. The CDR3 sequence is 14 residues long. The V and J ends lost 7 bases and 2 bases, in that order; junction bases with no gene match: 6. The germline V gene encodes CDR1 MDHEN and CDR2 SYDVKM. CDR3 DNA: TGTGCCAGCATTAGATTAGCGGGAGCCTACGAGCAGTACTTC. Translated, it gives CASIRLAGAYEQYF.

J is TRBJ2-3 and V is TRBV15; TRBD2 matches at 9 bases. Looked up from germline, CDR1 is LNHNV and CDR2 is YYDKDF (reference sequence). The length of the CDR3 is 15 residues. Trimming at V came to 1 base and at J to 1 base, leaving 0 bases not matched to a gene. This CDR3 is CATSRGTSGTDTQYF. The CDR3 DNA reads as TGTGCCACCAGCAGAGGGACTAGCGGCACAGATACGCAGTATTTT. Filled out from reference TRBV15 and TRBJ2-3, the complete variable domain reads DAMVIQNPRYQVTQFGKPVTLSCSQTLNHNVMYWYQQKSSQAPKLLFHYYDKDFNNEADTPDNFQSRRPNTSFCFLDIRSPGLGDTAMYLCATSRGTSGTDTQYFGPGTRLTVL.

Comments on this clone: Germline is not matched at one junction end, which may reflect a read error. The chain links TRBV28 to TRBJ1-2, with TRBD1 matching 8 bases. In germline, CDR1 is MDHEN, CDR2 SYDVKM. The CDR3 covers 14 residues. CDR3 region: CAGSQGQGSYGYTF. The CDR3 DNA sequence: TGTGCCGGCAGTCAAGGACAGGGTAGCTATGGCTACACCTTC.

This clone was seen once. The gene calls are TRBV9 and TRBJ2-7; 7 nucleotides line up with TRBD2. CDR1 SGDLS and CDR2 YYNGEE come from the germline V gene. The CDR3 is 16 amino acids. J was trimmed by 2 bases and V by 3 bases; bases with no gene match: 11. Here the CDR3 DNA reads TGTGCCAGCAGCGCCGGGGGAACGGGAGGCCCCTACGAGCAGTACTTC. Translation: CASSAGGTGGPYEQYF. The complete variable domain, with remaining parts taken from reference TRBV9 and TRBJ2-7, reads DSGVTQTPKHLITATGQRVTLRCSPRSGDLSVYWYQQSLDQGLQFLIQYYNGEERAKGNILERFSAQQFPDLHSELNLSSLELGDSALYFCASSAGGTGGPYEQYFGPGTRLTVT.